The subject of this entry is one T cell receptor beta chain. This record belongs to a study of monozygotic twins with inflammatory bowel disease. TCRdb re-called the 5' RACE reads; every CDR3 protein appears as one record, without DNA. The sample's table shows 80,000 or so distinct CDR3 sequences. Per the germline V gene, CDR1 is SGHVS and CDR2 is FQNEAQ. There are 17 residues in the CDR3. The receptor was isolated from a human donor with ulcerative colitis or Crohn's disease, or a healthy co-twin of an affected twin (not recorded which). This sequence joins TRBV7-8 and TRBJ1-1; TCRdb indicates TRBD1, and absent DNA this call remains unverified. The material sequenced was blood. CDR3 residues: CASSLTDRARGNTEAFF.